Listed below are T cell receptor beta chains from one sample, sequenced in a study of T cells in tumors and immune-related adverse events. The assay was immunoSEQ multiplex PCR, and TCRdb's table has in-frame clones only and misses some. The profile covers 4,500 or so clones, with roughly four fifths appearing a single time and about a fifth taken by the ten largest. Sequencing used skin tissue, obtained from a patient treated with anti-PD-1 therapy. The receptors shown here come from a female donor with metastatic renal cell carcinoma. The CDR3 runs from the conserved cysteine through the conserved F or W. The D gene is left open where the match is weak. A clone size is listed for some rows: how often the clone was seen (once, few, many), or a class if it is expanded.

J	size	D	V	CDR3	DNA
TRBJ2-7	-	-	TRBV5-1	CASSLGIPYEQYF	TGCGCCAGCAGCTTAGGCATCCCCTACGAGCAGTACTTC
TRBJ2-3	few	TRBD2	TRBV19	CASSLAGAITDTQYF	TGTGCCAGTAGTCTAGCGGGGGCGATCACAGATACGCAGTATTTT
TRBJ1-2	-	-	TRBV27	CASSLSGSLNYGYTF	TGTGCCAGCAGTTTATCTGGCAGCTTAAACTATGGCTACACCTTC
TRBJ1-1	-	TRBD1	TRBV5-5	CASSAQGRLTEAFF	TGTGCCAGCAGCGCACAGGGGCGGCTCACTGAAGCTTTCTTT
TRBJ2-3	-	-	TRBV20-1	CSAIYLDTQYF	TGCAGTGCTATTTACCTGGATACGCAGTATTTT
TRBJ2-1	-	-	TRBV11-2	CASSLGGESSYNEQFF	TGTGCCAGCAGCTTAGGGGGGGAGAGCTCCTACAATGAGCAGTTCTTC
TRBJ1-6	-	-	TRBV21-1	CASSGRDGPYNSPLHF	TGTGCCAGCAGCGGCCGGGACGGCCCCTATAATTCACCCCTCCACTTT
TRBJ2-5	-	TRBD2	TRBV7-2	CASIFGGTSRRETQYF	TGTGCCAGCATCTTTGGAGGGACTAGTAGGCGAGAGACCCAGTACTTC
TRBJ1-2	-	-	TRBV5-6	CASSLWGYGGYTF	TGTGCCAGCAGCTTGTGGGGATACGGTGGCTACACCTTC
TRBJ2-7	-	-	TRBV28	CANTSGGERASYYEQYF	TGTGCCAACACCTCCGGCGGGGAACGCGCATCGTACTACGAGCAGTACTTC
TRBJ2-1	-	TRBD2	TRBV11-2	CASSFRLAGVSEQFF	TGTGCCAGCAGCTTTCGTCTAGCGGGAGTAAGTGAGCAGTTCTTC
TRBJ2-1	once	TRBD2	TRBV11-2	CASSPQGGGGYNEQFF	TGTGCCAGCAGCCCCCAGGGCGGGGGGGGTTACAATGAGCAGTTCTTC
TRBJ1-2	once	TRBD1	TRBV27	CASSAGTGVGYGYTF	TGTGCCAGCAGTGCGGGGACAGGGGTAGGCTATGGCTACACCTTC
TRBJ2-7	once	-	TRBV5-6	CASSVATYEQYF	TGTGCCAGCAGTGTTGCGACCTACGAGCAGTACTTC
TRBJ2-3	-	-	TRBV6-6	CASRKEGGTQYF	TGTGCCAGCAGGAAAGAGGGGGGTACGCAGTATTTT
TRBJ1-4	-	TRBD1	TRBV6-5	CASSSGQGAANEKLFF	TGTGCCAGCAGTTCGGGACAGGGGGCGGCTAATGAAAAACTGTTTTTT
TRBJ1-2	-	TRBD1	TRBV5-6	CASSLGWTGNYGYTF	TGTGCCAGCAGCTTAGGTTGGACAGGGAACTATGGCTACACCTTC
TRBJ2-7	-	-	TRBV2	CASSQQGNYEQYF	TGTGCCAGCAGTCAGCAGGGAAACTACGAGCAGTACTTC
TRBJ2-1	-	TRBD2	TRBV11-1	CASSRAGGSLNEQFF	TGTGCCAGCAGTCGAGCGGGAGGATCATTGAATGAGCAGTTCTTC
TRBJ2-7	-	TRBD2	TRBV9	CASTMFSGLSYEQYF	TGTGCCAGCACCATGTTTAGCGGGCTCTCCTACGAGCAGTACTTC
TRBJ1-1	once	-	TRBV5-6	CASSFGPSDTNTEAFF	TGTGCCAGCAGCTTTGGCCCCTCTGACACGAACACTGAAGCTTTCTTT
TRBJ2-7	few	-	TRBV6-1	CASSARQITYEQYF	TGTGCCAGCAGTGCCCGACAGATAACCTACGAGCAGTACTTC
TRBJ2-7	-	-	TRBV15	CATSRDLGSYEQYF	TGTGCCACCAGCAGAGATCTGGGGAGCTACGAGCAGTACTTC
TRBJ2-5	-	TRBD2	TRBV7-6	CASSLGGGRLAGAQETQYF	TGTGCCAGCAGCTTAGGCGGAGGCAGACTAGCGGGGGCCCAAGAGACCCAGTACTTC
TRBJ2-2	-	-	TRBV6-1	CASRPAQPGELFF	TGTGCCAGCAGACCCGCACAACCGGGGGAGCTGTTTTTT
TRBJ2-2	-	-	TRBV7-2	CASSPDSNTGELFF	TGTGCCAGCAGTCCCGACTCGAACACCGGGGAGCTGTTTTTT
TRBJ2-1	-	-	TRBV18	CASSPTIQDWNNEQFF	TGTGCCAGCTCACCGACGATTCAGGACTGGAACAATGAGCAGTTCTTC
TRBJ2-2	-	-	TRBV5-1	CASSLGPQGSTGELFF	TGCGCCAGCAGCTTGGGCCCCCAGGGGTCTACCGGGGAGCTGTTTTTT